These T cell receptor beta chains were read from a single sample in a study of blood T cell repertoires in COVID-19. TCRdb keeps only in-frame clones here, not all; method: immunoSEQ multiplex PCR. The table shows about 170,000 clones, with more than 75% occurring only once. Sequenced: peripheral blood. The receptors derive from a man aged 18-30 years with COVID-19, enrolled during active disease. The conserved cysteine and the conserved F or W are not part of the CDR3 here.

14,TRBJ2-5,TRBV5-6,ASSFPSGRAGETQY
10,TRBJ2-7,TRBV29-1,SVFDYPYEQY
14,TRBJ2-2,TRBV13,ASSPVGDRETGELF
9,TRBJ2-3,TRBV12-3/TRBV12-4,ASSRVDTQY
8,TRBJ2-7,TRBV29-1,SVGLEEQY
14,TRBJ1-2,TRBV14,ASSLWTGNTNYGYT
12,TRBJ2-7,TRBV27,ASSLWTSGYEQY
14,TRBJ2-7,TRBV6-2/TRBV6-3,ASSYPGLAGSYEQY
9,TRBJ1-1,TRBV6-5,ASSYSGVAF
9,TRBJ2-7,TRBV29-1,SVLLSYEQY
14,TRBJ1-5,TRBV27,ASSPWDRGRGQPQH
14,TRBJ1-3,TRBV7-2,ASSSQSGTSGNTIY
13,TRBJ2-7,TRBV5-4,ASSLGGGFAYEQY
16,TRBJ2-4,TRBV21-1,ASRPLITGTLAKNIQY
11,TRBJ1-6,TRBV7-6,ASSFRQNSPLH
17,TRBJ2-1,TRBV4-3,ASSQEAGGDYRSHNEQF
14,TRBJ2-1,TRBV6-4,ASSKGLAGSYNEQF
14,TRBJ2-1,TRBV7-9,ASSSGEATPYNEQF
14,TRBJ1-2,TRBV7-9,ASSPRDSSVGYGYT
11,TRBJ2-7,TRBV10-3,ASKGAGDDEQY
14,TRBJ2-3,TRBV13,ASSDHRGQAVDTQY
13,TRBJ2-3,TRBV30,AWSGRQVGTDTQY
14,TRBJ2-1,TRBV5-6,ASSPPSGGYYNEQF
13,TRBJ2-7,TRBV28,ASTISRLDRYEQY
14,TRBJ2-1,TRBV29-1,SVPPPGQTRYNEQF
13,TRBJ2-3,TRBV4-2,ASSQVGLSADTQY
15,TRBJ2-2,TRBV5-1,ASSDQGLAGVRRELF
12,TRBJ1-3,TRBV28,ASRWQGHGNTIY
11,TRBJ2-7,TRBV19,ASSFKEDYEQY
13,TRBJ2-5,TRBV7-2,ASSLRREGRKTQY
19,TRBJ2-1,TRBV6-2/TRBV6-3,ASSQGLTRLAGGGSYNEQF
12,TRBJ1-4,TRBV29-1,SVVPDSSNEKLL
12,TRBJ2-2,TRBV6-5,ASMMDRSTGELF
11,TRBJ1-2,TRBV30,AWGQGSSYGYT
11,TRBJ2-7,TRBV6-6,ASRPGTRSRQY
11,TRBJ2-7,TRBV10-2,ASLADSSYEQY
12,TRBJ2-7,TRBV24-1,ATSDRQGDYEQY
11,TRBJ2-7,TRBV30,AWSAGLSYEQY